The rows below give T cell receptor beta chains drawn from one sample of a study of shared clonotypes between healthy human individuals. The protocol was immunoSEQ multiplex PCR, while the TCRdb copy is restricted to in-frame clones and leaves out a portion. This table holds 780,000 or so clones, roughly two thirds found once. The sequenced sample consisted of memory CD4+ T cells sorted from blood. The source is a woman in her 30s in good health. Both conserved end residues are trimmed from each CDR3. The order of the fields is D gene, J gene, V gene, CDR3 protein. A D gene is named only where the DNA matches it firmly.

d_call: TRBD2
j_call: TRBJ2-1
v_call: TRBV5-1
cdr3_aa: ASSSGLAGGNAYNEQF

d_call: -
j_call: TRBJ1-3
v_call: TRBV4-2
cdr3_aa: ASSQEGGNTIY

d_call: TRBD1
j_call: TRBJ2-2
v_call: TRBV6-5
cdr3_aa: ASSSRTGSNTGELF

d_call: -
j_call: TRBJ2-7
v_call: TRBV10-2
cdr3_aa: ASKMSGNNEQY

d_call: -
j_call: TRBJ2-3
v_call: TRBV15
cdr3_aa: ATSRVREYGTDTQY

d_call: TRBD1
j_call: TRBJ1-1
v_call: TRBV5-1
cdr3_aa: ASSGGQGVSSF

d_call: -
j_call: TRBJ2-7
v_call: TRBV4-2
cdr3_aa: ASSQGRGASSYEQY

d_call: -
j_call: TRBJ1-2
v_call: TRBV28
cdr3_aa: ASSFDRSNYGYT

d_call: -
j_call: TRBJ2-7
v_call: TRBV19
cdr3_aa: ASSPWSAYYEQY

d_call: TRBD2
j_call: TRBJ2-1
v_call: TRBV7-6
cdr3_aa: ASSLGLAGGTMHEQF

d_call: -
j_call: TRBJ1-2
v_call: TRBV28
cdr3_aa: ASSRAASYGYT

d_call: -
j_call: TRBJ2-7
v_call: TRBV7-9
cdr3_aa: ASSLAGVGEQY

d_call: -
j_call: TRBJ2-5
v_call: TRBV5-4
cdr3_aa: ASSLTVTSQETQY

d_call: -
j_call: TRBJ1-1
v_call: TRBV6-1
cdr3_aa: ASIHGGALTGGI

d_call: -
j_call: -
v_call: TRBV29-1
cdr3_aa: GTQQGYEQY

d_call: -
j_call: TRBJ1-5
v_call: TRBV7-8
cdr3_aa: ASSDRGGADFNQPQH

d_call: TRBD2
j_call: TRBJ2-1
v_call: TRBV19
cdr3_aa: ASQIAGLYNEQF

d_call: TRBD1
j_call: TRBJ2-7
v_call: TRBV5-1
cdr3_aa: ASSLGGTGSYEQY

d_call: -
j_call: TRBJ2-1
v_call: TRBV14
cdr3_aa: ASSQNQPHEQF

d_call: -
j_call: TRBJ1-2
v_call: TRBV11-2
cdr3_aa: ASSLVQDTNYGYT

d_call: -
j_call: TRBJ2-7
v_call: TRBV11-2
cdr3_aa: ASTPQRDSYEQY

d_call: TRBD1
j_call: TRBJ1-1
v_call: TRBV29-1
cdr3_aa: SLDRGGSEAF

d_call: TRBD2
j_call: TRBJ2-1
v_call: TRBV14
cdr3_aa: ASSRTRRTSGNNEQF

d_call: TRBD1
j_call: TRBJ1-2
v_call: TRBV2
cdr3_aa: ARRQGDDGYT

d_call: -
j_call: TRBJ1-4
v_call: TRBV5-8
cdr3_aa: ASTRGLGEKLF

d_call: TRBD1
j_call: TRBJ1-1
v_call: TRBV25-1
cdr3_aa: ASKTTGGAKAF

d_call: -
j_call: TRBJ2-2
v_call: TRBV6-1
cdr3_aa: ASSDGTPGGGELF

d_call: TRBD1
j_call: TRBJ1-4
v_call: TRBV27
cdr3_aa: ASRMDRLNEKLF

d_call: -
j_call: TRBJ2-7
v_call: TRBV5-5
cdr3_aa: ASSLDAYEQY

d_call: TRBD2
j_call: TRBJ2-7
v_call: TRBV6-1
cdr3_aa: ASTRLAGFSYEQY

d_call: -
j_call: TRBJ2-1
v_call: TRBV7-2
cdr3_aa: ASSLESASYNEQF

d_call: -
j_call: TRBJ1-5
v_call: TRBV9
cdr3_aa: ASSADSDQPQH

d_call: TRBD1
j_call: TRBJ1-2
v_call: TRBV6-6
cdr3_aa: ASLMARGNYGYT

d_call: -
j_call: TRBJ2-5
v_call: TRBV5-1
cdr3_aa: ASSQVRETQY

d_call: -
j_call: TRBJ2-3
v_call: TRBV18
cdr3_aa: ASCRTTGEFGDTQY

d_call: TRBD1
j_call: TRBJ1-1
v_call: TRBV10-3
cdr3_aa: AISESIGTGGTEAF

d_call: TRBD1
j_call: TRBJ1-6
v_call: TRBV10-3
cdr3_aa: AIRLGQTNSPLH

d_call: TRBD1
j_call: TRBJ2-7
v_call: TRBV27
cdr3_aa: ASSPGDRPYEQY

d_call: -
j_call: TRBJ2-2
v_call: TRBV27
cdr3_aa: ASSSRGGTNTGELF

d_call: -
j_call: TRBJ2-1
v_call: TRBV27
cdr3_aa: ASSLGLGGWSNEQF

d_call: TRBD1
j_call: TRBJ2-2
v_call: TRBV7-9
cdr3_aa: ASSPGQGGNTGELF

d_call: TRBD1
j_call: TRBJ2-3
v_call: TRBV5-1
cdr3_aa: ASRPRTGVGTDTQY

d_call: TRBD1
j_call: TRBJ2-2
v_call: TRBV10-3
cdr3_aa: AIPRTTGETGELF

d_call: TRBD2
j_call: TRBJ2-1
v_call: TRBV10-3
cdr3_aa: AIGLAGGLGAVNEQF

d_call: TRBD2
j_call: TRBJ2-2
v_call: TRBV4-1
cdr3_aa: ASRPLAGVAGELF

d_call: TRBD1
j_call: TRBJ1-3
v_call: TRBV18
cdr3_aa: ASSPGQSSSGNTIY

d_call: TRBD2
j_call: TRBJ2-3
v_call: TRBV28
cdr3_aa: ASSLPSRLAGDIDTQY

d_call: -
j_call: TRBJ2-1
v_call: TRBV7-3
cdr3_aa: ASSSGTSPPF

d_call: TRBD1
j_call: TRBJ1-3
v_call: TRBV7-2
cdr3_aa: ASSLGTGFNTIY

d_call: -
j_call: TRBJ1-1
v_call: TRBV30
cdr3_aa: AWKLVNTEAF

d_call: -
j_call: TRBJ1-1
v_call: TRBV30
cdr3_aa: AWSVLSFDTEAF

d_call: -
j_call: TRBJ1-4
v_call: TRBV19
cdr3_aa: ASSIQGRAGEKLF

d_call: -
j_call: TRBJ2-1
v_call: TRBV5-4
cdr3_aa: ASSLGPSSSYNEQF